Listed here are 30 T cell receptor beta chains from one sample, sequenced in a study of T cells after yellow fever vaccination. TCRdb reanalysed the 5' RACE reads using MiXCR and keeps one entry per CDR3 protein. Of about 550,000 distinct CDR3 sequences in the sample, 15% to 20% were seen once. Material: PBMCs, obtained 15 days after the yellow fever booster vaccination. The source of these receptors is a man between 25 and 39 years old who received the YFV17D yellow fever vaccine.

The chain combines TRBV29-1 with TRBJ2-3, with 8 bases lining up with TRBD1. Germline V gene lookup returns CDR1 SQVTM and CDR2 ANQGSEA. The CDR3 is made up of 14 amino acids. The ends lost 7 bases at V and 1 base at J; junction bases unmatched: 7. CDR3 nucleotides: TGCAGCGGGAATATGGGACAGGGCACAGATACGCAGTATTTT. As protein: CSGNMGQGTDTQYF.

This chain joins TRBV9 and TRBJ2-1; D is uncertain. Germline V gene lookup returns CDR1 SGDLS and CDR2 YYNGEE. The CDR3 totals 17 residues. V dropped 0 bases and J dropped 0 bases, with 13 bases sitting between them. CDR3 in amino acids: CASSVGGRVSSYNEQFF. Written as DNA, the CDR3 is TGTGCCAGCAGCGTAGGGGGAAGAGTTAGCTCCTACAATGAGCAGTTCTTC.

The V gene is TRBV18, the J gene TRBJ2-7, with TRBD2 matching over 8 bases. The CDR3 is 14 residues long. Per the germline V gene, CDR1 is KGHSH and CDR2 is LQKENI. J lost 3 bases, V lost 4 bases, and 5 bases had no gene match. In DNA, the CDR3 is TGTGCCAGCTCACAACTAGCGGTGGGCTACGAGCAGTACTTC. It encodes CASSQLAVGYEQYF.

V gene TRBV27 combines with J gene TRBJ2-5; 12 bases line up with TRBD2. Unmatched junction bases numbered 11, after V lost 5 bases and J lost 1 base. Germline V lookup: CDR1 MNHEY, CDR2 SMNVEV (reference sequence). The length of the CDR3 is 18 residues. The CDR3 protein is CASSTYRGLAGTQETQYF. DNA for the CDR3: TGTGCCAGCAGTACCTACCGAGGACTAGCGGGGACCCAAGAGACCCAGTACTTC.

The chain has TRBV20-1 and TRBJ2-1, with unresolved D. CDR1 is DFQATT and CDR2 is SNEGSKA in the germline V gene (reference sequence). There are 14 residues in the CDR3. V lost 0 bases and J lost 3, with 9 bases in between. CDR3 sequence reads: CSARDKRSYNEQFF. CDR3 nucleotides: TGCAGTGCTAGAGATAAGCGTAGCTACAATGAGCAGTTCTTC.

This clonotype occurred a few times. This sequence joins TRBV5-5 and TRBJ1-4; the D gene is possibly TRBD1 (6 bases). CDR3 length equals 17 residues. CDR1 and CDR2 from the germline V gene are SGHKS and YYEKEE (reference sequence). The V and J ends lost 0 bases and 8 bases respectively, with 20 bases between them. The CDR3 bases are TGTGCCAGCAGCTTGGCCATTTTGGGGGGCTCGGAGGAAAAACTGTTTTTT. Residues: CASSLAILGGSEEKLFF.

This clonotype occurred a few times. The genes are TRBV9 and TRBJ2-7, with a weak D call TRBD1 (6 bases). The CDR3 spans 15 residues. Trimming cost V 2 bases and J 5 bases, with 17 bases left between them. Germline lookup yields CDR1 SGDLS and CDR2 YYNGEE. CDR3 coding DNA: TGTGCCAGCAGCGTGACAGATGGGGGCCTCAACGAGCAGTACTTC. It encodes CASSVTDGGLNEQYF.

The J gene is TRBJ2-1, the V gene TRBV9; D may be TRBD2 (6 bases). Germline V gives CDR1 SGDLS, CDR2 YYNGEE. The V end lost 0 bases, the J end lost 4 bases, and 11 bases lay between the germline ends. The CDR3 is 15 amino acids. In nucleotides, the CDR3 is TGTGCCAGCAGCGTAGGTTTGCGGGAATACAATGAGCAGTTCTTC. Amino acid sequence: CASSVGLREYNEQFF.

This clonotype was counted between two and nine times. This chain connects TRBV7-9 to TRBJ2-7, with 7 nucleotides matching TRBD2. Germline CDR1 is SEHNR and CDR2 is FQNEAQ (reference sequence). The V segment lost 5 bases and the J segment 3 bases; nucleotides outside the gene matches: 4. This CDR3 region has 13 residues. The CDR3 DNA reads as TGTGCCAGCAGCCCAGCGGGGATCTACGAGCAGTACTTC. Translation gives CASSPAGIYEQYF.

This clonotype appeared once. The CDR3 nucleotides are TGTGCCAGCACCCCACGGGGGGGGTTCGCAGATACGCAGTATTTT. Protein product: CASTPRGGFADTQYF. The chain uses TRBV6-2 or TRBV6-3 and TRBJ2-3; TRBD2 matches 8 bases. The J segment lost 4 bases and the V segment lost 7 bases, leaving 10 bases of the junction unmatched. This CDR3 is built from 15 residues. Germline-derived CDR1 and CDR2 are MNHEY and SVGEGT.

This clonotype was picked up a small number of times. J is TRBJ2-7 and V is TRBV6-5; TRBD1 is a possible D gene (5 bases). This CDR3 has 15 residues. The germline gives CDR1 MNHEY, CDR2 SVGAGI. Trimming cost V 0 bases and J 4 bases, with 13 bases left between them. CDR3 bases: TGTGCCAGCAGTTACTCACCGGCCCCAGGGTACGAGCAGTACTTC. This codes for CASSYSPAPGYEQYF.

Only a few counts were recorded for this clonotype. V and J are TRBV5-1 and TRBJ2-2; 7 bases are shared with TRBD1. Germline assignment: CDR1 SGHRS and CDR2 YFSETQ. Unmatched junction bases numbered 8, after V lost 5 bases and J lost 7 bases. There are 14 residues in the CDR3. The CDR3 loop reads CASRIGQVGGELFF. Written as DNA, the CDR3 is TGCGCCAGCAGGATCGGACAGGTTGGCGGGGAGCTGTTTTTT.

The V gene is TRBV9, the J gene TRBJ2-5, with D tentatively TRBD2 (5 bases). Germline CDR1 and CDR2: SGDLS and YYNGEE. The CDR3 runs to 12 residues. V lost 0 bases, J lost 5 bases, and 5 bases lay in between. DNA for the CDR3: TGTGCCAGCAGCGTAGGCGGGGAGACCCAGTACTTC. It specifies CASSVGGETQYF.

This chain links TRBV7-2 with TRBJ2-7; 7 bases align to TRBD2. V gave up 2 bases and J gave up 0 bases; unmatched junction bases: 10. The length of the CDR3 is 17 residues. In germline, CDR1 is SGHTA, CDR2 FQGNSA. This chain's CDR3 is CASSLRRGGTNSYEQYF. The CDR3 nucleotides are TGTGCCAGCAGCTTAAGGCGTGGGGGGACTAACTCCTACGAGCAGTACTTC.

The chain uses TRBV12-3 or TRBV12-4 and TRBJ2-2; 8 bases match TRBD2. V lost 5 bases, J lost 6 bases, and 5 bases stayed unmatched. The CDR3 contains 14 residues. The CDR3 loop reads CASSRGLVPGELFF. CDR3 nucleotides: TGTGCCAGCAGTCGGGGACTAGTCCCCGGGGAGCTGTTTTTT.

The sample holds a few counts of this clonotype. For the CDR3, the DNA is TGTGCCAGCAGTTCTCTGATGAAGGGCGAGCAGTACTTC. It encodes CASSSLMKGEQYF. The V call is TRBV12-3 or TRBV12-4, the J call TRBJ2-7; no reliable D call. The CDR3 is 13 residues long. V lost 4 bases, J lost 6 bases, and 13 bases lay in between.

This clonotype was seen only a few times. The V call is TRBV7-2, the J call TRBJ2-1; tentative D call: TRBD2 (5 bases). Per the germline V gene, CDR1 is SGHTA and CDR2 is FQGNSA. Trimming stripped 5 bases from V and 7 bases from J, with 21 bases between. This CDR3 is 16 amino acids long. The CDR3 DNA reads TGTGCCAGCAGCAGCCCGGTGGGCGGGTTGAGTAATGAGCAGTTCTTC. The encoded protein is CASSSPVGGLSNEQFF.

This chain connects TRBV12-3 or TRBV12-4 to TRBJ2-3; D possibly matches TRBD1 or TRBD2 (6 bases each). V was shortened by 8 bases and J by 0 bases, with 15 bases between the two germline ends. CDR3 length: 15 amino acids. CDR3 protein: CASRRRGASTDTQYF. CDR3 DNA: TGTGCCAGCCGACGGAGGGGGGCTAGCACAGATACGCAGTATTTT.

This clonotype was counted between two and nine times. The rearrangement joins TRBV11-2 to TRBJ2-7; 9 bases agree with TRBD2. After removal of 4 bases from V and 7 bases from J, the junction contained 8 bases not matched to a gene. CDR1 SGHAT and CDR2 FQNNGV come from the germline V gene. The CDR3 length is 14 residues. The CDR3 here is CASSSVAGAQEQYF. The CDR3 DNA follows: TGTGCCAGCAGCTCCGTAGCGGGAGCTCAAGAGCAGTACTTC.

The rearrangement links TRBV11-2 to TRBJ1-2, with D possibly matching TRBD1 (5 bases). With 2 bases removed from V and 5 bases from J, the gap between germline ends came to 24 bases. This CDR3 contains 18 residues. The germline V gene has CDR1 SGHAT and CDR2 FQNNGV. CDR3 DNA sequence: TGTGCCAGCAGCTTAATACAGGCCCGCTTGAGGAGTGGGTATGGCTACACCTTC. This translates into CASSLIQARLRSGYGYTF.

The chain combines TRBV29-1 with TRBJ2-5; 7 bases align to TRBD2. V gave up 4 bases and J gave up 3 bases; unmatched junction bases: 8. CDR3 length equals 14 residues. The germline V gene encodes CDR1 SQVTM and CDR2 ANQGSEA. CDR3 in amino acids: CSVGPRLAEETQYF. DNA of the CDR3: TGCAGCGTTGGTCCCCGGCTAGCGGAAGAGACCCAGTACTTC.

This clonotype was seen more than once but under ten times. The rearrangement uses TRBV3-1 and TRBJ2-3; the D is unclear. Germline CDR1 LGHDT, CDR2 YNNKEL (reference sequence). Trimming removed 2 bases from V and 0 bases from J, with 6 bases in between. The CDR3 spans 14 residues. The CDR3 DNA sequence: TGTGCCAGCAGCCAAAGGCCTAGCACAGATACGCAGTATTTT. It codes for CASSQRPSTDTQYF.

This chain links TRBV12-3 or TRBV12-4 with TRBJ1-2; 9 bases match TRBD1. V dropped 1 base and J dropped 7; count of bases not matched to a gene: 1. This CDR3 has 13 amino acids. CDR3 in amino acids: CASSLGDRAGYTF. CDR3 DNA: TGTGCCAGCAGTTTAGGGGACAGGGCTGGCTACACCTTC.

The J gene is TRBJ2-3, the V gene TRBV20-1; TRBD2 agrees at 9 bases. The CDR3 sequence is 14 residues long. Trimming cost V 2 bases and J 3 bases; bases outside gene matches: 3. Germline V gene sequence: CDR1 DFQATT, CDR2 SNEGSKA (reference sequence). As DNA, the CDR3 is TGCAGTGCTAGACCCAGCGGGAGGACAGATACGCAGTATTTT. This gives the protein CSARPSGRTDTQYF.

This clonotype occurred a few times. V is TRBV6-5 and J is TRBJ2-3; possible D gene TRBD1, 6 bases. The V end was cut by 0 bases, the J end by 6 bases, with 16 bases between. This CDR3 spans 16 amino acids. In germline, CDR1 is MNHEY, CDR2 SVGAGI. In DNA form, the CDR3 reads TGTGCCAGCAGTTACTCGGGACACCCATACGGGGATACGCAGTATTTT. Its protein is CASSYSGHPYGDTQYF.

The chain joins TRBV5-4 to TRBJ2-5; D is undetermined. The CDR3 spans 13 residues. Trimming took 0 bases from V and 5 from J, leaving 8 bases between them. Germline CDR1 reads SGHNT; CDR2 reads YYREEE (reference sequence). In DNA, the CDR3 is TGTGCCAGCAGCTTGGATGCGGCGGAGACCCAGTACTTC. Its protein product is CASSLDAAETQYF.

The chain employs TRBV6-1 and TRBJ2-3; 9 bases align to TRBD2. The junction had 8 bases not matched to a gene; V was cut back by 2 bases and J by 5 bases. This CDR3 is 16 amino acids long. Per the germline V gene, CDR1 is MNHNS and CDR2 is SASEGT. The CDR3 region is CASSENLAGVIDTQYF. CDR3 bases: TGTGCCAGCAGTGAAAATTTAGCGGGAGTAATAGATACGCAGTATTTT.

This chain connects TRBV5-1 to TRBJ1-2, with 9 bases aligning to TRBD1. V shed 4 bases and J 4 bases; nucleotides not matched to a gene: 2. The CDR3 loop spans 13 amino acids. Germline lookup yields CDR1 SGHRS and CDR2 YFSETQ. The CDR3 region is CASSVTGGYGYTF. CDR3 DNA: TGCGCCAGCAGCGTGACAGGGGGCTATGGCTACACCTTC.

There are a few counts of this clonotype. V usage is TRBV20-1 and J usage is TRBJ2-1; 7 bases match TRBD2. The junction had 11 bases not matched to a gene; V was cut back by 5 bases and J by 1 base. The CDR3 is 16 residues long. Looked up from germline, CDR1 is DFQATT and CDR2 is SNEGSKA (reference sequence). The CDR3 spells CSALWARAGSYNEQFF. DNA for the CDR3: TGCAGTGCTCTATGGGCCCGAGCGGGGTCCTACAATGAGCAGTTCTTC.

The rearrangement joins TRBV5-8 to TRBJ2-3; TRBD2 might be the D (5 bases). V was cut by 0 bases and J by 11 bases, with 10 bases left in between. The germline V gene has CDR1 SGHTS and CDR2 YDEGEE. The CDR3 is 12 residues long. CDR3 sequence (DNA): TGTGCCAGCAGCTTGGCGAGCGGCATGCAGTATTTT. It encodes CASSLASGMQYF.